The present T cell receptor beta chain was sequenced within a study of prognosis after radiotherapy for stage I lung cancer. As concerns this clonotype: At one of its ends the junction is not consistent with the germline gene, which may arise from a read error.

The CDR3 contains 17 residues. Germline assignment: CDR1 SGDLS and CDR2 YYNGEE. Amplicons of TCR beta CDR3 were generated from genomic DNA by two-round multiplex PCR. Individual primers that were specific to each TRBV and TRBJ gene served in first-round PCR. TCRdb reanalysed the multiplex PCR reads using MiXCR and keeps one entry per CDR3 protein. The table shows fewer than 25,000 distinct CDR3 sequences, with roughly 53% occurring only once. This TCR derives from a donor at least 50 years old with non-small cell lung cancer. The specimen comprised PBMCs, sampled before or after stereotactic body radiation therapy (not recorded which). The rearrangement uses TRBV9 and TRBJ2-1; possible D gene TRBD2, 5 bases. CDR3 nucleotide sequence: TGTGCCAGCAGCGTAGGTCTAGAGGGAGTGTCGGGCAATGAGAAGTTCTTC. Its protein product is CASSVGLEGVSGNEKFF. The full variable domain, its missing parts supplied by reference TRBV9 and TRBJ2-1, is DSGVTQTPKHLITATGQRVTLRCSPRSGDLSVYWYQQSLDQGLQFLIQYYNGEERAKGNILERFSAQQFPDLHSELNLSSLELGDSALYFCASSVGLEGVSGNEKFFGPGTRLTVL.